This TCR beta chain was identified during a study of T cell changes during pregnancy in multiple sclerosis. Germline CDR1 and CDR2: MDHEN and SYDVKM. The length of the CDR3 is 13 residues. The V gene lost 7 bases and the J gene lost 5 bases, with 14 bases spanning the gap. Clones were read by immunoSEQ multiplex PCR, and TCRdb kept only the in-frame ones, dropping some. The sample records 30,000 to 40,000 clones, approximately 90% being singletons. The starting material was CD4+ T cells from peripheral blood mononuclear cells, obtained before pregnancy. The receptor was isolated from a female donor with multiple sclerosis, enrolled in a pregnancy study. The gene calls are TRBV28 and TRBJ1-1; D perhaps matches TRBD1 (6 bases). CDR3 protein: CASTKRGGTEAFF. The CDR3 coding sequence is TGTGCCAGCACCAAGAGGGGGGGGACTGAAGCTTTCTTT.